This TCR beta chain stems from a study of post-analysis software for immune sequencing data. As for the study in general: Secondary progressive, relapsing-remitting and progressive-relapsing multiple sclerosis were among the included disease courses.

Study conclusions and caveats: The authors found that F measure strongly co-clustered same-batch samples. TRBV5-6, TRBV5-1 and TRBV20-1 belonged to a set of about 5 TRBV segments that were more frequent in patients than controls. Those with multiple sclerosis, the patient group, showed significantly lower normalized Chao1 diversity than controls.

Each TCR beta cDNA library carried unique molecular identifiers. From around 1 to 10 million T cells, 500,000 or so cDNA molecules were obtained. TCRdb redid the calling of the PCR reads with MiXCR, one entry per CDR3 protein. The data show hundreds of thousands of distinct CDR3 sequences, 55% to 70% seen once. The V gene's germline CDR1 is SGHVS and CDR2 FNYEAQ. V was clipped by 5 bases and J by 8 bases, with 13 bases between them. The CDR3 is 13 residues long. This clonotype was picked up a small number of times. As yet, its antigen is unknown. The sequencing input was blood. The gene calls are TRBV7-6 and TRBJ2-1; D unclear. This TCR was recovered from a girl under 10 years old with multiple sclerosis. The DNA for the CDR3 is TGTGCCAGCAGCGCACTGATAGGCGATGAGCAGTTCTTC. It encodes CASSALIGDEQFF.